This entry is about one T cell receptor beta chain. Germline CDR1 and CDR2: SNHLY and FYNNEI. The junction had 7 bases not matched to a gene; V was cut back by 0 bases and J by 8 bases. The CDR3 runs 14 residues. This sample stems from a study of blood T cell repertoires in COVID-19. Original data processing: Reference gene primer amplification gave nucleated cell count estimates. Profiling relied on immunoSEQ multiplex PCR, and the TCRdb table lists in-frame clones only, not all of them. That table gives V, J and clone size, and the DNA gave D and trimming. The sample has a few hundred thousand clones, 85% to 90% seen once.

The V gene is TRBV2, the J gene TRBJ2-7, with 7 bases lining up with TRBD2. The sequenced sample was PBMCs or T cells enriched from blood (not recorded which). This receptor was obtained from a woman aged 30 to 39 who had recovered from COVID-19. In DNA, the CDR3 is TGTGCCAGCAGTGAAGCGCCTGGCGGGAGTAAGCAGTACTTC. Amino acids: CASSEAPGGSKQYF.